This T cell receptor (beta chain) was captured by sequencing in a study of memory CD4+ T cells and cytomegalovirus serostatus (dated by TCRdb to about 2019). Study-level background: The roughly 35 healthy Belgian adults in the cohort included 9 who were CMV seropositive and 24 who were CMV seronegative. To replicate a published TCR-based CMV serostatus classifier, the study sequenced CD4+ memory TCRbeta repertoires from a Belgian cohort whose cytomegalovirus serostatus was known. Broader findings and caveats from the paper: Only CD4+CD45RO+ memory cells were sequenced, unlike the original study, which covered naive and memory CD4+ and CD8+ populations. For predicting CMV serostatus, the median bootstrapped AUC was 0.95 using the original framework and around 0.9 using a US-trained random forest. Among the roughly 160 previously reported CMV-associated TCRbeta sequences, roughly 68 showed up in the CD4+ memory repertoires, with each one found in between one and five individuals. The results were interpreted as suggesting that the CMV-associated TCR signature is largely present in the CD4+ memory repertoire. On the Belgian cohort, the classifier built on the original framework reached a median bootstrapped AUC of around 0.95, with a 95% CI of 0.76-1.00.

Genomic DNA was extracted from sorted cells with the Quick-DNA Microprep Kit. TCRbeta DNA was amplified with the immunoSEQ hsTCRbeta kit following the manufacturer's protocol. An Illumina MiSeq instrument was used to sequence the TCRbeta libraries. The study's processing was this. After out-of-frame sequences were removed, some 2 million distinct TCRbeta sequences remained, averaging around 66,000 per individual. Each individual was scored according to the count of 164 previously reported CMV-associated TCRbeta sequences and the total productive distinct TCRbeta count. A beta-binomial model was reimplemented in Python, and scikit-learn random forests with default parameters were trained on US cohort data. Classifier performance on the Belgian cohort was summarized as median AUC with percentile confidence intervals over 10,000 bootstrap iterations. What TCRdb holds here is the immuneACCESS table cut down to in-frame rearrangements. Part of the clones is not present; checked against another copy, under half of the missing clones reflect an unresolved V gene, and the others are unexplained. V, J and clone size derive from that table, while D and trimming were established from the DNA sequence. The sample table holds about 56,000 clones, of which about four fifths were seen once. The ten biggest clones cover roughly 0.4% of the sample.

Taken from cysteine to phenylalanine, the CDR3 has 16 residues. The retained sequence is limited to the CDR3, 48 bases, with the frame set at the first base. CDR1 and CDR2, per the germline V gene, are SGHVS and FQNEAQ. V sheds 5 bases and J sheds 4 bases, leaving 18 bases between their ends. Single viable CD3+CD4+CD8-CD45RO+ cells were sorted as memory CD4+ T cells on a FACSAria II. To determine CMV serostatus, a Roche Elecsys assay was used that detects serum IgG against CMV pp150, pp28, p38 and p52. After the samples were thawed, total CD4+ T cells were enriched through positive selection using CD4 magnetic microbeads. The samples came from a different study that was designed specifically to examine the CD4+ T cell memory repertoire. Peripheral blood mononuclear cells were isolated and cryopreserved according to standard operating procedures, and serum was kept at -80 degrees C. Staining used CD3-PerCP (BW264/56), CD4-APC (RPA-T4), CD45RO-PE (UCHT1) and CD8-Pacific Orange (3B5) antibodies, with Sytox blue excluding non-viable cells.

Regarding this clone: The antigen it binds to is not known. Within one base of it there is no much larger clone, and no base qualities were kept.

The receptor was isolated from an adult in good health and CMV-seronegative. The specimen was memory CD4+ T cells from blood. The rearrangement combines TRBV7-8 with TRBJ2-1, with a weak D call of TRBD2 (7 bases match). The CDR3 protein: CASSHWGASGYNEQFF. The bases are TGTGCCAGCAGCCACTGGGGGGCTAGCGGATACAATGAGCAGTTCTTC.